A selection of T cell receptor beta chains follows, all from one sample in a study of blood T cell repertoires in COVID-19. Repertoires were generated with immunoSEQ multiplex PCR, while TCRdb's copy carries only in-frame clones and drops some. The data contain about 98,000 clones, around nine tenths of them singletons. Sequenced material: peripheral blood. The receptors here all came from a man aged 50 to 60 with active or convalescent COVID-19. Both conserved end residues are part of each CDR3.

j_call v_call cdr3_aa
TRBJ2-5 TRBV11-3 CASSLELEETQYF
TRBJ1-5 TRBV24-1 CATSEGTGGLGYSNQPQHF
TRBJ1-5 TRBV10-3 CAISGGDQPQHF
TRBJ2-3 TRBV27 CASSLLQGADTQYF
TRBJ2-3 TRBV10-1 CASSESISGGNTDTQYF
TRBJ2-7 TRBV6-5 CASGGQHNYEQYF
TRBJ2-6 TRBV10-3 CAISESQGANVLTF
TRBJ2-1 TRBV11-3 CASSLGQGDEQFF
TRBJ2-1 TRBV6-5 CASSLAGGLYNEQFF
TRBJ1-2 TRBV28 CASRLFSVGGRTNYGYTF
TRBJ1-2 TRBV3-1/TRBV3-2 CASSQSANYGYTF
TRBJ2-3 TRBV5-1 CASSIGLAGGDTQYF
TRBJ1-5 TRBV3-1/TRBV3-2 CASSQDTTYQPQHF
TRBJ2-1 TRBV20-1 CSASKAGNYNEQFF
TRBJ1-5 TRBV6-1 CASSEAGGNQPQHF
TRBJ2-3 TRBV4-1 CASSQDGTGWTDTQYF
TRBJ1-2 TRBV28 CASSLTADRGDYGYTF
TRBJ1-1 TRBV9 CASSVAGSYNTEAFF
TRBJ2-7 TRBV27 CASSLLTGTGAYEQYF
TRBJ1-6 TRBV11-2 CASSQALGGSPLHF
TRBJ1-2 TRBV6-6 CASSQRGTEAQFWTYGYTF
TRBJ2-3 TRBV19 CASSPWASGGADTQYF